This paragraph covers one T cell receptor beta chain sequence. The data stem from a study of blood T cell repertoires in COVID-19. Across the study: Italy, Spain and the United States were the sources of the convalescent and acute COVID-19 samples. The cDNA or gDNA used as material had been derived from T cells, B-cell-depleted T cells, or PBMCs.

Original handling: Reference gene primer amplification in the assay estimated nucleated cell counts. Using immunoSEQ multiplex PCR, the repertoire was profiled, and TCRdb retains in-frame clones only, with some absent. That table supplies the V and J calls and clone size; D and trimming were determined from the DNA. The sample lists about 74,000 clones; roughly nine tenths were seen once. The CDR3 sequence is 13 residues long. The V and J ends lost 3 bases and 2 bases respectively, with 7 bases between them. CDR1 LNHDA and CDR2 SQIVND come from the germline V gene (reference sequence). Sequencing was done on a sample of peripheral blood. The sequence was collected from a human donor in a cohort sampled during active COVID-19. This chain joins TRBV19 and TRBJ1-2; D is undetermined. CDR3 in DNA: TGTGCCAGTAGTATGGAGTTGAACTATGGCTACACCTTC. Its protein is CASSMELNYGYTF.